This entry concerns a single TCR beta chain. The protocol was immunoSEQ multiplex PCR, while the TCRdb copy is restricted to in-frame clones and leaves out a portion. The table records approximately 330,000 clones, roughly 90% of them present only once. The data are from a study of blood T cell repertoires in COVID-19. Study details: Samples came from the United States, Italy and Spain, spanning acute and convalescent COVID-19.

The CDR3 sequence is 14 residues long. The V and J ends lost 6 bases and 6 bases, in that order; junction bases with no gene match: 7. The germline V gene has CDR1 SQVTM and CDR2 ANQGSEA. This receptor was identified in a young man with COVID-19, enrolled during active disease. The genes are TRBV29-1 and TRBJ2-1, with 11 bases aligning to TRBD1. Input material: peripheral blood. The CDR3 DNA is TGCAGCGTCGAATTTGGGACAGGGGGCAATGAGCAGTTCTTC. As protein: CSVEFGTGGNEQFF.